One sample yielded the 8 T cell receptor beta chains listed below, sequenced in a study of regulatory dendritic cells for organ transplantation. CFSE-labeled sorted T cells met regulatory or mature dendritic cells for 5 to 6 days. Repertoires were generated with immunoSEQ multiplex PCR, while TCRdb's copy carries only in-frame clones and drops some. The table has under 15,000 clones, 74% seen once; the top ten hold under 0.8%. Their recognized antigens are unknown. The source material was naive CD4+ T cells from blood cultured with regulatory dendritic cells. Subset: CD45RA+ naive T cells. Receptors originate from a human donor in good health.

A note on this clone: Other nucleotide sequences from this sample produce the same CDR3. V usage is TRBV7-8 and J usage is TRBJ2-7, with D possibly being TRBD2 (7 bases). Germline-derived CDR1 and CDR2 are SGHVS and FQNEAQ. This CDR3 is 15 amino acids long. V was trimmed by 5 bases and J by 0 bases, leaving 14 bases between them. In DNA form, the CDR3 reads TGTGCCAGCAGCCAGGGGACGGGAGGCTCCTACGAGCAGTACTTC. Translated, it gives CASSQGTGGSYEQYF. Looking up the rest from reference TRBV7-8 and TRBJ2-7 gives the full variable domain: GAGVSQSPRYKVAKRGQDVALRCDPISGHVSLFWYQQALGQGPEFLTYFQNEAQLDKSGLPSDRFFAERPEGSVSTLKIQRTQQEDSAVYLCASSQGTGGSYEQYFGPGTRLTVT.

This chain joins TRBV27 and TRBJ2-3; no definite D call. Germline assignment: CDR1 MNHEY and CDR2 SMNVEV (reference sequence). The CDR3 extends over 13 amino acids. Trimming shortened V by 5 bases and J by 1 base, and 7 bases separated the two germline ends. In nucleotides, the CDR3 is TGTGCCAGCAGTCCTCTTGGCACAGATACGCAGTATTTT. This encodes CASSPLGTDTQYF.

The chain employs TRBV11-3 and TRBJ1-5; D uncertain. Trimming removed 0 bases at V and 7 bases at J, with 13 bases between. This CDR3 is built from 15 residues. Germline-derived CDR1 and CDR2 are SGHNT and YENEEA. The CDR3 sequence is CASSLEVGVGQPQHF. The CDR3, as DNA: TGTGCCAGCAGCTTAGAGGTGGGAGTGGGACAGCCCCAGCATTTT.

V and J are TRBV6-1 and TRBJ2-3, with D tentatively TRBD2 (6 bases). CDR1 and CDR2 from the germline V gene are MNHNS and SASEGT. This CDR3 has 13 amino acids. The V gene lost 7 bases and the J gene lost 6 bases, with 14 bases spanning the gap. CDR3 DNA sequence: TGTGCCAGCACGGCGGGAACCGGGGATACGCAGTATTTT. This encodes CASTAGTGDTQYF.

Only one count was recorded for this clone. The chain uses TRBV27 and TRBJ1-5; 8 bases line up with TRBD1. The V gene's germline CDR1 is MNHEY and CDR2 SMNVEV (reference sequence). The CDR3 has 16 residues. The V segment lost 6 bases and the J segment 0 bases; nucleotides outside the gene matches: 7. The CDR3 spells CASRAGGTYSNQPQHF. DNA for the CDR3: TGTGCCAGCAGGGCAGGGGGCACCTATAGCAATCAGCCCCAGCATTTT.

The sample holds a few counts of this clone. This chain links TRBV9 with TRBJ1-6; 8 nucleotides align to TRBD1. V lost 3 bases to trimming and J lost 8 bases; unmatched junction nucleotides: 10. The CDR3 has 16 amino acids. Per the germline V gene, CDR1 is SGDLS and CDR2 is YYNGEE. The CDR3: CASSGDGTGEYSPLHF. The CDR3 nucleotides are TGTGCCAGCAGCGGGGACGGGACAGGAGAATATTCACCCCTCCACTTT.

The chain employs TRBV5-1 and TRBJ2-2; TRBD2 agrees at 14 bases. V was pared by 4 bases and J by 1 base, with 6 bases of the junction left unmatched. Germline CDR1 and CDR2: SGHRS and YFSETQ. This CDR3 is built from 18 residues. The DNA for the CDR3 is TGCGCCAGCAGCACCGGGACTAGCGGGGGCCGGAACACCGGGGAGCTGTTTTTT. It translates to CASSTGTSGGRNTGELFF. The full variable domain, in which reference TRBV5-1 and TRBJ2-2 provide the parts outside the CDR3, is KAGVTQTPRYLIKTRGQQVTLSCSPISGHRSVSWYQQTPGQGLQFLFEYFSETQRNKGNFPGRFSGRQFSNSRSEMNVSTLELGDSALYLCASSTGTSGGRNTGELFFGEGSRLTVL.

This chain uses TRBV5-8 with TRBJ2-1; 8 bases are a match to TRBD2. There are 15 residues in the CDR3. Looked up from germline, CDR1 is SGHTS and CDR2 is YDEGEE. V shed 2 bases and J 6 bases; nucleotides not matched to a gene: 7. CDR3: CASSFTLAGVNEQFF. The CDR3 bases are TGTGCCAGCAGCTTCACGCTAGCGGGCGTCAATGAGCAGTTCTTC.